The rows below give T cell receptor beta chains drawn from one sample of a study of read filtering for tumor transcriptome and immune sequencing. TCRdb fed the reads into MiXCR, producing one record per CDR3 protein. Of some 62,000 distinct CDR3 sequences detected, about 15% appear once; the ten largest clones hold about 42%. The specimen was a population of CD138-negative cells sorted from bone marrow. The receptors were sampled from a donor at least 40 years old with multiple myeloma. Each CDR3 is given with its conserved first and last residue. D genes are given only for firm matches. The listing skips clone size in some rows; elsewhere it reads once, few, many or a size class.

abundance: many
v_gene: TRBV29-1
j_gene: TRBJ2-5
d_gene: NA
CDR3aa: CSVGARLETQYF
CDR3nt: TGCAGCGTTGGGGCCAGGTTAGAGACCCAGTACTTC

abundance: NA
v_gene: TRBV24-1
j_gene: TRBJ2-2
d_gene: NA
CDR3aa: CATSDLATRRPGELFF
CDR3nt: TGTGCCACCAGTGATTTGGCTACGCGGCGTCCCGGGGAGCTGTTTTTT

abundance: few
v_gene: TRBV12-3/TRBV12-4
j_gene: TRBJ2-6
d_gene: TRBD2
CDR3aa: CGTADTSGSSGANVLTF
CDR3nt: TGTGGCACAGCGGATACTAGCGGGAGTTCTGGGGCCAACGTCCTGACTTTC

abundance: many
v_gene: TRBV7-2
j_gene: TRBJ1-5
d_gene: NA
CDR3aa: CASSRYSNQPQHF
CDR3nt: TGTGCCAGCAGCCGATATAGCAATCAGCCCCAGCATTTT

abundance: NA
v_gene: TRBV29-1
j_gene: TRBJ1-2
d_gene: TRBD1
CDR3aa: CSVKGTGYGYTF
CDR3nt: TGCAGCGTGAAGGGGACAGGTTATGGCTACACCTTC

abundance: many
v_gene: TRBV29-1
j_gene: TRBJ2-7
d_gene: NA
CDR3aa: CSGILLGRGYEQYF
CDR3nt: TGCAGCGGAATCCTGTTGGGTAGGGGATACGAGCAGTACTTC

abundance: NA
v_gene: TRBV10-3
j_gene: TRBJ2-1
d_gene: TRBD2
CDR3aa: CAISEVAGGYNEQFF
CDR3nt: TGTGCCATCAGTGAAGTAGCGGGAGGGTACAATGAGCAGTTCTTC

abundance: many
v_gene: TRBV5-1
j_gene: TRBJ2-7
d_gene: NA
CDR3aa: CASSSSSYEQYF
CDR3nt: TGCGCCAGCAGCTCCTCCTCGTACGAGCAGTACTTC

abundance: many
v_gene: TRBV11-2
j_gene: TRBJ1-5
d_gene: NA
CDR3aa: CASSLEGHQPQHF
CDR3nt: TGTGCCAGCAGCTTGGAGGGTCATCAGCCCCAGCATTTT

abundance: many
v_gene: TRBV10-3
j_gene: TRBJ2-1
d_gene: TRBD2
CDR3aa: CAISESDGRVYNEQFF
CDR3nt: TGTGCCATCAGTGAGTCGGACGGGAGGGTCTACAATGAGCAGTTCTTC

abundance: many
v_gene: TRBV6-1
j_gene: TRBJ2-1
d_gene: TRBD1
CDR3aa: CASKVHTRGRISNEQFF
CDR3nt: TGTGCCAGCAAAGTACATACCAGGGGGCGGATCAGCAATGAGCAGTTCTTC

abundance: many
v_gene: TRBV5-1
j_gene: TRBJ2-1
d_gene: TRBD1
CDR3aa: CASSLTGGNEQFF
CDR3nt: TGCGCCAGCAGCTTGACAGGGGGCAATGAGCAGTTCTTC

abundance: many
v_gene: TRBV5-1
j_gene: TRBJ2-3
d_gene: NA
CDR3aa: CASSYQPTDTQYF
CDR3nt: TGCGCCAGCAGCTACCAGCCCACAGATACGCAGTATTTT

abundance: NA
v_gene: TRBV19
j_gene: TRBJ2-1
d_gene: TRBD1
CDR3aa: CASSMGQGGNGQFF
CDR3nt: TGTGCTAGTAGTATGGGACAGGGTGGCAATGGGCAGTTCTTC

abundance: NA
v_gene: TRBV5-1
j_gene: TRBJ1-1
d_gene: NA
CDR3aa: CASSFTTGPDAFF
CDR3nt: TGCGCCAGCAGCTTCACCACCGGGCCCGACGCTTTCTTT

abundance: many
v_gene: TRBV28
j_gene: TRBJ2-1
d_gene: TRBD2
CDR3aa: CASNPIAGASYNEQFF
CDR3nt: TGTGCCAGCAACCCAATAGCGGGGGCCTCCTACAATGAGCAGTTCTTC

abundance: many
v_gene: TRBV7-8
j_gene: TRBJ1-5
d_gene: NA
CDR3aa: CASSLGNSNQPQHF
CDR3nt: TGTGCCAGCAGCTTAGGGAATAGCAATCAGCCCCAGCATTTT

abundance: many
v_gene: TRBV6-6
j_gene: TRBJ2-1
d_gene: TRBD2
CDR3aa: CASSYPASGDQFF
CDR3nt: TGTGCCAGCAGTTACCCAGCTAGCGGGGATCAGTTCTTC

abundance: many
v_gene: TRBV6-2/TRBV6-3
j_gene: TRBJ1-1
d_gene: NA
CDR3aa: CASSYVGTEAFF
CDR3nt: TGTGCCAGCAGCTACGTCGGCACTGAAGCTTTCTTT

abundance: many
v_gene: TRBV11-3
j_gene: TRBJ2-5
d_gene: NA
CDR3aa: CASSPQTGQETQYF
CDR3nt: TGTGCCAGCAGCCCTCAGACAGGTCAGGAGACCCAGTACTTC

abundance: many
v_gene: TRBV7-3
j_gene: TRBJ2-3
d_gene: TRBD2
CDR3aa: CASSPTGTSGSWAQYF
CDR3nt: TGTGCCAGCAGCCCCACCGGGACTAGCGGGAGTTGGGCGCAGTATTTT

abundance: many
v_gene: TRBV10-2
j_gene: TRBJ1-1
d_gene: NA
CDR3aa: CASSEIAEAFF
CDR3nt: TGCGCCAGCAGTGAGATAGCTGAAGCTTTCTTT

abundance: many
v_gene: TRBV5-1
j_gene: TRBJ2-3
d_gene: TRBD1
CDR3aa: CASSSLTTGIADTQYF
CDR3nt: TGCGCCAGCAGCTCACTGACGACAGGGATCGCAGATACGCAGTATTTT

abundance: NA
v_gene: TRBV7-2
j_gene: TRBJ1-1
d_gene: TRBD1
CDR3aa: CASSFTGGLWTEAFF
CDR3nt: TGTGCCAGCAGCTTCACAGGGGGCTTATGGACTGAAGCTTTCTTT

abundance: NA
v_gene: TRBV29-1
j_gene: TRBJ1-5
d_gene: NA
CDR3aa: CSAGGDQPQHF
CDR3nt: TGCAGCGCTGGCGGGGATCAGCCCCAGCATTTT

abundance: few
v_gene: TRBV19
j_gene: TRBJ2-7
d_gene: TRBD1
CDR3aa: CASSPGQRTYEQYF
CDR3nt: TGTGCCAGTAGTCCGGGACAGCGTACCTACGAGCAGTACTTC

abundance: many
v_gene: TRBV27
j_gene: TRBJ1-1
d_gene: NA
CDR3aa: CASSREASGVNTEAFF
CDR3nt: TGTGCCAGCAGTCGAGAGGCGTCGGGGGTAAACACTGAAGCTTTCTTT

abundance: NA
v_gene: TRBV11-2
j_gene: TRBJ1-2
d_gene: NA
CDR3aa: CASSLTGDIYGYTF
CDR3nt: TGTGCCAGCAGCTTAACGGGAGATATCTATGGCTACACCTTC

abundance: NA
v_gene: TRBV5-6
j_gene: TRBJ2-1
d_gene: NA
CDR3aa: CASSLGVGLEQFF
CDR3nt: TGTGCCAGCAGCTTGGGGGTAGGCCTAGAGCAGTTCTTC